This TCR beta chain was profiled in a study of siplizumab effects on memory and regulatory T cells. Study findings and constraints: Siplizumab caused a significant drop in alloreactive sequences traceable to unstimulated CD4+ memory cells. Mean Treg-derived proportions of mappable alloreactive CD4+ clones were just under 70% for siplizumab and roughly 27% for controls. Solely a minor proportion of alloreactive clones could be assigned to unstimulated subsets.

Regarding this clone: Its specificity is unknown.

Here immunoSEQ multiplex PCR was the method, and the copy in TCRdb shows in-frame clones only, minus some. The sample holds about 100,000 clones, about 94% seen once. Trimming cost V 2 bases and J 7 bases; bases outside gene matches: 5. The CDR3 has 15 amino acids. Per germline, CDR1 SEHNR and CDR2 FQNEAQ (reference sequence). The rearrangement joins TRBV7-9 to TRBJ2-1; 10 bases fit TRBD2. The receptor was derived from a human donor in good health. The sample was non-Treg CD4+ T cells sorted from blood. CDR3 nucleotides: TGTGCCAGCAGCTTAAAGCGGGAGGGCCCGAATGAGCAGTTCTTC. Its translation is CASSLKREGPNEQFF. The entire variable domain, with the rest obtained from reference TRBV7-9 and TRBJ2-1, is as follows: DTGVSQNPRHKITKRGQNVTFRCDPISEHNRLYWYRQTLGQGPEFLTYFQNEAQLEKSRLLSDRFSAERPKGSFSTLEIQRTEQGDSAMYLCASSLKREGPNEQFFGPGTRLTVL.